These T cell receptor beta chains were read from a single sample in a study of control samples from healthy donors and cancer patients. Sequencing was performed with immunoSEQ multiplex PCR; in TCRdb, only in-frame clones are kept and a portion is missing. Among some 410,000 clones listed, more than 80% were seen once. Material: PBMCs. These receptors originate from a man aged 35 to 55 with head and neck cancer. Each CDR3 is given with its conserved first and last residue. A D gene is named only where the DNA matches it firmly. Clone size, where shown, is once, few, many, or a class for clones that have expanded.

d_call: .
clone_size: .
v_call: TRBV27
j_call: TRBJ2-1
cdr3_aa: CASSLTRTPYNEQFF
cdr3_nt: TGTGCCAGCAGTCTCACCAGGACCCCCTACAATGAGCAGTTCTTC

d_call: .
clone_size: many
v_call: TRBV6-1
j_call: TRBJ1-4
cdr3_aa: CASSEGPTNEKLFF
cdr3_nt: TGTGCCAGCAGTGAAGGTCCTACTAATGAAAAACTGTTTTTT

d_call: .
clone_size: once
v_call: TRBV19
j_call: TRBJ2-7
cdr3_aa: CASSIGLTYEQYF
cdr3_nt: TGTGCCAGTAGTATAGGTCTTACCTACGAGCAGTACTTC

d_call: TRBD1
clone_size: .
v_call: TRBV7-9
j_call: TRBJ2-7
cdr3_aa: CASSGGTGAYEQYF
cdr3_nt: TGTGCCAGCAGTGGGGGGACAGGGGCCTACGAGCAGTACTTC

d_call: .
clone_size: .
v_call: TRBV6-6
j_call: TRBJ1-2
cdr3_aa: CASSYSPPYYGYTF
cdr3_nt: TGTGCCAGCAGTTACTCGCCACCCTACTATGGCTACACCTTC

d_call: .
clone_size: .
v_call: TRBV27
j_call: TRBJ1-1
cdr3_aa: CASSFAPHTEAFF
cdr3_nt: TGTGCCAGCAGTTTTGCGCCGCACACTGAAGCTTTCTTT

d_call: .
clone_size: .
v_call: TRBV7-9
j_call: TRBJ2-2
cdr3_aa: CASSSPPRSNTGELFF
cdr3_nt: TGTGCCAGCAGCTCCCCCCCACGGTCGAACACCGGGGAGCTGTTTTTT

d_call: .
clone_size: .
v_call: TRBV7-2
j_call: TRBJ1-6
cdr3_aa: CASSLATGSPLHF
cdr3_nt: TGTGCCAGCAGCTTAGCAACAGGCTCACCCCTCCACTTT

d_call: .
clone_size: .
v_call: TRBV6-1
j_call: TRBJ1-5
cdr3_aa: CASSDGSDNQPQHF
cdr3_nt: TGTGCCAGCAGTGACGGGAGTGACAATCAGCCCCAGCATTTT

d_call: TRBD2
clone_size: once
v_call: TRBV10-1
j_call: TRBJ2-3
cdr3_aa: CASSEGTSGSRTDTQYF
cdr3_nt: TGCGCCAGCAGTGAGGGGACTAGCGGGAGTCGAACAGATACGCAGTATTTT

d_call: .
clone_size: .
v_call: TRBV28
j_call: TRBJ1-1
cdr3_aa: CASRPRTENTEAFF
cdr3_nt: TGTGCCAGCAGACCGAGGACAGAGAACACTGAAGCTTTCTTT

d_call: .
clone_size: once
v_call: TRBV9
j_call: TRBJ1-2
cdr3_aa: CASVHGGYGYTF
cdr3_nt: TGTGCCAGTGTGCATGGGGGTTACGGCTACACCTTC

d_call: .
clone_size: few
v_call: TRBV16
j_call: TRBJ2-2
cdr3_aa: CASSQLSGGFTGELFF
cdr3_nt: TGTGCCAGCAGCCAATTATCTGGGGGATTCACCGGGGAGCTGTTTTTT

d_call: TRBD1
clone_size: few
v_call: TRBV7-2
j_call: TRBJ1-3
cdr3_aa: CASSLRQGAGNTIYF
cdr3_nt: TGTGCCAGCAGCTTGAGACAGGGGGCTGGAAACACCATATATTTT

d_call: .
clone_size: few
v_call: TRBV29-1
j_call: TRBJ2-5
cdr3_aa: CSVGPTGETQYF
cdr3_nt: TGCAGCGTTGGCCCAACTGGGGAGACCCAGTACTTC

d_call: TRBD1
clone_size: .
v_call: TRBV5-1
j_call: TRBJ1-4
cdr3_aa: CASSVGTGGEKLFF
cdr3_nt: TGCGCCAGCAGCGTCGGGACAGGGGGTGAAAAACTGTTTTTT

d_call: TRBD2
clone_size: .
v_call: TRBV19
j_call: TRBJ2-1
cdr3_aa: CASSRPSGGGNNEQFF
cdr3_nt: TGTGCCAGTAGTAGGCCAAGCGGGGGTGGAAACAATGAGCAGTTCTTC

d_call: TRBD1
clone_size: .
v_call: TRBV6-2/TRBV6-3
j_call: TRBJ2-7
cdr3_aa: CASSYSQGTYEQYF
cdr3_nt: TGTGCCAGCAGTTATTCACAGGGGACCTACGAGCAGTACTTC

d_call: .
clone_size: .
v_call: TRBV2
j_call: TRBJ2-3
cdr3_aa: CASSDGPSSTDTQYF
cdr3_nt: TGTGCCAGCAGTGATGGACCTTCCAGCACAGATACGCAGTATTTT

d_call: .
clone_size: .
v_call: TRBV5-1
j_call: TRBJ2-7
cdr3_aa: CASSSLDTAYEQYF
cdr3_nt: TGCGCCAGCAGCTCCCTGGACACTGCCTACGAGCAGTACTTC

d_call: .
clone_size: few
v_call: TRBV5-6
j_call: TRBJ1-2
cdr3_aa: CASSLGQGNYGYTF
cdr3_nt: TGTGCCAGCAGCTTGGGGCAGGGGAACTATGGCTACACCTTC

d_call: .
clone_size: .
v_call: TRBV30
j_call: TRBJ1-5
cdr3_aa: CAWSKGVGQPQHF
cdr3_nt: TGTGCCTGGAGCAAAGGGGTGGGGCAGCCCCAGCATTTT